The rows below give T cell receptor beta chains drawn from one sample of a study of vaccination effects on CD4 cells after COVID-19. Antigen specificity for these receptors is unknown. Profiling relied on immunoSEQ multiplex PCR, and the TCRdb table lists in-frame clones only, not all of them. Of approximately 70,000 clones listed, under 85% are singletons. This sample comprised CD4+ T cells from PBMCs cultured with HCoV-NL63 spike peptides, obtained before COVID-19 vaccination. These receptors came from a human donor who received a COVID-19 vaccine. Each CDR3 is given with its conserved first and last residue. Fields, in order: V gene, J gene, D gene, clone size, CDR3 protein, CDR3 DNA. D genes are given only for firm matches. Only part of the rows carry a size: once, few, many, or a class if the clone is expanded.

>TRBV30|TRBJ1-2|TRBD1|.
CAWSVFRTGIRYTF
TGTGCCTGGAGTGTCTTCAGGACAGGGATACGCTACACCTTC
>TRBV6-1|TRBJ2-5|.|.
CASSEWDQETQYF
TGTGCCAGCAGTGAATGGGATCAAGAGACCCAGTACTTC
>TRBV7-9|TRBJ2-3|TRBD2|.
CASREPGLAGDTQYF
TGTGCCAGCAGGGAGCCGGGACTAGCAGGAGATACGCAGTATTTT
>TRBV28|TRBJ2-3|.|.
CASRGRGVNTDTQYF
TGTGCCAGCAGGGGTAGAGGGGTAAACACAGATACGCAGTATTTT
>TRBV7-9|TRBJ1-6|.|.
CASSLVLSLNSPLHF
TGTGCCAGCAGCTTAGTTCTTAGCCTGAATTCACCCCTCCACTTT
>TRBV15|TRBJ1-5|.|.
CATSRRRGGDQPQHF
TGTGCCACCAGCAGACGGAGGGGGGGTGATCAGCCCCAGCATTTT
>TRBV12-3/TRBV12-4|TRBJ2-3|.|.
CASSLLVTDTQYF
TGTGCCAGCAGTTTATTGGTCACAGATACGCAGTATTTT
>TRBV5-1|TRBJ1-1|.|once
CASSQITDSPLTFF
TGCGCCAGCAGCCAAATAACGGACAGCCCTCTTACTTTCTTT
>TRBV27|TRBJ1-6|TRBD1|.
CASSPTDRGRFIGSPLHF
TGTGCCAGCAGTCCAACGGACAGGGGGCGATTCATAGGTTCACCCCTCCACTTT
>TRBV4-3|TRBJ1-2|TRBD1|few
CASSQSSGTGVGYTF
TGCGCCAGCAGCCAAAGCTCCGGGACAGGGGTTGGCTACACCTTC
>TRBV3-1/TRBV3-2|TRBJ1-3|.|.
CASRRTGFRNTIYF
TGTGCCAGCAGACGTACAGGGTTTAGGAACACCATATATTTT
>TRBV7-8|TRBJ2-5|TRBD1|.
CASSRNPGQGRETQYF
TGTGCCAGCAGCCGGAATCCCGGACAGGGGCGAGAGACCCAGTACTTC
>TRBV18|TRBJ2-1|TRBD1|.
CASSPGQGAYNEQFF
TGTGCCAGCTCACCCGGACAGGGGGCTTACAATGAGCAGTTCTTC
>TRBV6-1|TRBJ1-2|TRBD1|.
CASSDRGRLYGYTF
TGTGCCAGCAGTGACAGGGGGCGCCTCTATGGCTACACCTTC
>TRBV2|TRBJ2-3|TRBD1|.
CASITGGLSTDTQYF
TGTGCCAGCATTACAGGGGGCCTTAGCACAGATACGCAGTATTTT
>TRBV6-5|TRBJ2-2|.|.
CASSTYRDTGELFF
TGTGCCAGCAGTACTTACAGGGACACCGGGGAGCTGTTTTTT
>TRBV24-1|TRBJ2-3|TRBD2|.
CATSDFAGTSGGSGTDTQYF
TGTGCCACCAGTGATTTCGCCGGGACTAGCGGGGGGTCAGGCACAGATACGCAGTATTTT
>TRBV9|TRBJ2-5|.|.
CASSRPDSQETQYF
TGTGCCAGCAGCCGTCCCGACAGCCAAGAGACCCAGTACTTC
>TRBV6-5|TRBJ1-3|.|.
CASKNYRETGNTIYF
TGTGCCAGTAAAAATTACAGGGAGACTGGAAACACCATATATTTT
>TRBV19|TRBJ1-2|TRBD1|few
CASNTGGGYTF
TGTGCCAGTAACACAGGGGGCGGCTACACCTTC
>TRBV2|TRBJ1-5|TRBD1|few
CASRGDREQPQHF
TGTGCCAGCAGGGGGGACAGGGAACAGCCCCAGCATTTT
>TRBV4-1|TRBJ2-5|TRBD2|.
CASSRRTSGDDWGETQYF
TGCGCCAGCAGCCGCAGGACTAGCGGGGATGACTGGGGGGAGACCCAGTACTTC
>TRBV5-8|TRBJ1-2|.|.
CASSSNYGYTF
TGTGCCAGCAGCTCGAACTATGGCTACACCTTC
>TRBV7-9|TRBJ1-1|.|.
CASSLVRVAAGAEAFF
TGTGCCAGCAGCTTAGTGAGGGTGGCAGCTGGGGCTGAAGCTTTCTTT
>TRBV15|TRBJ1-1|.|.
CATSRDPRRSEAFF
TGTGCCACCAGCAGAGACCCCAGACGAAGTGAAGCTTTCTTT
>TRBV5-8|TRBJ1-1|.|.
CASPGGDPNTEAFF
TGTGCCAGCCCTGGAGGAGACCCGAACACTGAAGCTTTCTTT
>TRBV19|TRBJ2-4|TRBD1|.
CASSPTGVGKNIQYF
TGTGCCAGTAGCCCGACAGGGGTTGGCAAAAACATTCAGTACTTC
>TRBV5-8|TRBJ1-5|.|.
CASSLGVKYSNQPQHF
TGTGCCAGCAGCTTGGGGGTCAAGTATAGCAATCAGCCCCAGCATTTT
>TRBV6-1|TRBJ1-3|.|.
CASSEWGSGNTIYF
TGTGCCAGCAGTGAATGGGGATCTGGAAACACCATATATTTT
>TRBV5-1|TRBJ2-6|.|once
CASSLAGNAGANVLTF
TGCGCCAGCAGCTTGGCGGGGAATGCTGGGGCCAACGTCCTGACTTTC
>TRBV18|TRBJ2-5|.|.
CASSPGTSETQYF
TGTGCCAGCTCACCGGGGACGTCAGAGACCCAGTACTTC
>TRBV19|TRBJ1-2|TRBD1|.
CASSLRDRSEGGYTF
TGTGCCAGTAGTCTAAGGGACAGGTCAGAGGGTGGCTACACCTTC
>TRBV6-5|TRBJ1-1|.|few
CASSYSKNTEAFF
TGTGCCAGCAGTTACTCGAAGAACACTGAAGCTTTCTTT
>TRBV19|TRBJ1-1|TRBD1|.
CASRRGTGGNTEAFF
TGTGCCAGTAGGCGGGGGACAGGCGGGAACACTGAAGCTTTCTTT
>TRBV9|TRBJ2-4|TRBD1|few
CASSASPGTGGVTKNIQYF
TGTGCCAGCAGCGCAAGCCCGGGGACAGGGGGCGTAACCAAAAACATTCAGTACTTC
>TRBV6-5|TRBJ1-2|.|.
CASRVWTAVDGGYTF
TGTGCCAGCAGGGTCTGGACCGCTGTGGATGGTGGCTACACCTTC
>TRBV2|TRBJ1-2|.|.
CASSPSPVPNYGYTF
TGTGCCAGCAGTCCTAGCCCCGTCCCTAACTATGGCTACACCTTC
>TRBV19|TRBJ2-3|TRBD2|few
CASSIGPSGASDTQYF
TGTGCCAGTAGTATAGGTCCTAGCGGGGCGTCAGATACGCAGTATTTT
>TRBV18|TRBJ2-5|TRBD1|.
CASSPQRQGARGETQYF
TGTGCCAGCTCACCCCAAAGACAGGGGGCGCGGGGAGAGACCCAGTACTTC